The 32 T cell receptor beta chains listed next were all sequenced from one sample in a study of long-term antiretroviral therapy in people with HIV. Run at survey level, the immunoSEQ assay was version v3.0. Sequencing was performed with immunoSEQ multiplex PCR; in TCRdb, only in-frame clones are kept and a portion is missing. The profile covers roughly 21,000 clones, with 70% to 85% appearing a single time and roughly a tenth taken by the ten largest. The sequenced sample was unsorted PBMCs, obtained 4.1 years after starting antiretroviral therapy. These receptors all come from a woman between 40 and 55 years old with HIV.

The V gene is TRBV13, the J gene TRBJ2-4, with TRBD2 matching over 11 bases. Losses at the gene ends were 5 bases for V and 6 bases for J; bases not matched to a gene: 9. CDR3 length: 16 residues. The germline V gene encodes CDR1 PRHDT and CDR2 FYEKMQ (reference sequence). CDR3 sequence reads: CASSTTSGAPGNIQYF. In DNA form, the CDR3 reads TGTGCCAGCAGCACGACTAGCGGGGCCCCCGGAAACATTCAGTACTTC.

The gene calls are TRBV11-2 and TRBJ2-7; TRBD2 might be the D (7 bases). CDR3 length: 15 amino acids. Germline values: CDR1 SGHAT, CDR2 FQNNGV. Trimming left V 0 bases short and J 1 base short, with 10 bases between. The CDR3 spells CASSLEAGASYEQYF. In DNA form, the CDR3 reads TGTGCCAGCAGCTTAGAGGCGGGGGCATCCTACGAGCAGTACTTC.

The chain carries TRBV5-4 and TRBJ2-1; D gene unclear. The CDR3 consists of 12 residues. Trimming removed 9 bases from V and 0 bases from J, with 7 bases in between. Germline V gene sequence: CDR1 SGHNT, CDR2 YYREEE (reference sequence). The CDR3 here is CATVSSYNEQFF. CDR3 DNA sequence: TGTGCCACCGTGTCCTCCTACAATGAGCAGTTCTTC.

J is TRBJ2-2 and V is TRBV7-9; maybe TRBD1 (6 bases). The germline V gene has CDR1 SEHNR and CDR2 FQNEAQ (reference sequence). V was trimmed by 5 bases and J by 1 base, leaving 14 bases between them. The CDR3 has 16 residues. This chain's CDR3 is CASSPLDSKNTGELFF. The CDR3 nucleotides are TGTGCCAGCAGCCCGCTGGACAGTAAGAACACCGGGGAGCTGTTTTTT. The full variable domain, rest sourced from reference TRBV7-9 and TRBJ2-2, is DTGVSQNPRHKITKRGQNVTFRCDPISEHNRLYWYRQTLGQGPEFLTYFQNEAQLEKSRLLSDRFSAERPKGSFSTLEIQRTEQGDSAMYLCASSPLDSKNTGELFFGEGSRLTVL.

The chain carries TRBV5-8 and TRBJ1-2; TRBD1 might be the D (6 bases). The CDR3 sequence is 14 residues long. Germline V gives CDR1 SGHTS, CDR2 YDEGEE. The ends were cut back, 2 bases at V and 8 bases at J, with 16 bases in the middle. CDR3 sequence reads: CASSFPDSHEGYTF. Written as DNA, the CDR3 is TGTGCCAGCAGCTTCCCGGACAGCCATGAGGGCTACACCTTC.

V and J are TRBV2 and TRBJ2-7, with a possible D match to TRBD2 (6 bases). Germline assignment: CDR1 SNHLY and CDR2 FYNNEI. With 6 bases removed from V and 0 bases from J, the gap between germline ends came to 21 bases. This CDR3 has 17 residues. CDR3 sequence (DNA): TGTGCCAGCAGCGACGGGGTCGGGGGAGCCCGCTCCTACGAGCAGTACTTC. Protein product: CASSDGVGGARSYEQYF.

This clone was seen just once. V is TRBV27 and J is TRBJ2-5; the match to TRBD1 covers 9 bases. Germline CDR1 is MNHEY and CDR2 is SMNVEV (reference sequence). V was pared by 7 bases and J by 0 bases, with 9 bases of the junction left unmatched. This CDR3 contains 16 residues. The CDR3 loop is CASTPLGDRDQETQYF. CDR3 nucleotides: TGTGCCAGCACCCCCTTAGGGGACAGGGACCAAGAGACCCAGTACTTC.

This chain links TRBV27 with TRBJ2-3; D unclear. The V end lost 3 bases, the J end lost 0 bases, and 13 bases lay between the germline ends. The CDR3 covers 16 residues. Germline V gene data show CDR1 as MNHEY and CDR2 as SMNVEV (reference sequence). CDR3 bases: TGTGCCAGCAGTTTTAGGGTCAGGTCTAGCACAGATACGCAGTATTTT. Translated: CASSFRVRSSTDTQYF.

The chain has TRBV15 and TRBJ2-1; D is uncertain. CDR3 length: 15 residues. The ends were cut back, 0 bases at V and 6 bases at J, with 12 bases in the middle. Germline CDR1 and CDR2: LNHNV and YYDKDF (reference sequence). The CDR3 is CATSRDPLGGNEQFF. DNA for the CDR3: TGTGCCACCAGCAGAGACCCCCTCGGCGGCAATGAGCAGTTCTTC.

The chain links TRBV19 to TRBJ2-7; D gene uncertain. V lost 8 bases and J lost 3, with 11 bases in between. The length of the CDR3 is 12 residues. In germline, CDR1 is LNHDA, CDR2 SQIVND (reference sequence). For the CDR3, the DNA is TGTGCCAGTGGTCCGGGTGGCTACGAGCAGTACTTC. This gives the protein CASGPGGYEQYF.

For the CDR3, the DNA is TGTGCCAGCAGCTTTCCCCCACGGGACGGAGCTATCTACGAGCAGTACTTC. Encoded protein: CASSFPPRDGAIYEQYF. The chain carries TRBV5-8 and TRBJ2-7; D is possibly TRBD1 or TRBD2 (5 bases each). Germline V gene sequence: CDR1 SGHTS, CDR2 YDEGEE. The V and J ends lost 2 bases and 3 bases respectively, with 21 bases between them. This CDR3 has 17 amino acids.

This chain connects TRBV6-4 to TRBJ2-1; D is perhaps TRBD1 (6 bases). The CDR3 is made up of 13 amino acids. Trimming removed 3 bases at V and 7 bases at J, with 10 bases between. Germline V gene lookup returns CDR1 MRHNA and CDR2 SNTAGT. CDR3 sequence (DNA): TGTGCCAGCAGTGATTCGAGGGGGAATGAGCAGTTCTTC. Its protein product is CASSDSRGNEQFF.

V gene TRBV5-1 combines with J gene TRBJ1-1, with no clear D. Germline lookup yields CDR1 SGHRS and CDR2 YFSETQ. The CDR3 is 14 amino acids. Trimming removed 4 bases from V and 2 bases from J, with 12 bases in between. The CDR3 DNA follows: TGCGCCAGCAGCCCCCAGACCTCAAACACTGAAGCTTTCTTT. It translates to CASSPQTSNTEAFF.

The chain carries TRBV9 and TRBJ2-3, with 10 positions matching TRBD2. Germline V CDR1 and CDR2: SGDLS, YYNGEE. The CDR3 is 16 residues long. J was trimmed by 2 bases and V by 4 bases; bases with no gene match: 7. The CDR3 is CASSPGLAANTDTQYF. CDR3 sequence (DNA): TGTGCCAGCAGCCCAGGACTAGCGGCTAACACAGATACGCAGTATTTT.

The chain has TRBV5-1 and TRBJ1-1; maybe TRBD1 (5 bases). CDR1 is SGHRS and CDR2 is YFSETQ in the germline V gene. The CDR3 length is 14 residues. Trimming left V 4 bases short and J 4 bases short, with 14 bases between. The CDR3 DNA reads TGCGCCAGCAGCACCCAAGGAGGGACCACTGAAGCTTTCTTT. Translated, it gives CASSTQGGTTEAFF. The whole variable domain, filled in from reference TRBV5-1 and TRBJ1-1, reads KAGVTQTPRYLIKTRGQQVTLSCSPISGHRSVSWYQQTPGQGLQFLFEYFSETQRNKGNFPGRFSGRQFSNSRSEMNVSTLELGDSALYLCASSTQGGTTEAFFGQGTRLTVV.

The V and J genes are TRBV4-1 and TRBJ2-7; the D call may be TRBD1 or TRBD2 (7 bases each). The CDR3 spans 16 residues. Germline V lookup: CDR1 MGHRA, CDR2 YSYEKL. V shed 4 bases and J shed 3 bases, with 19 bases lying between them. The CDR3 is CASSPVSGTAFYEQYF. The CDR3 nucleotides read TGCGCCAGCAGCCCAGTGAGCGGGACAGCCTTCTACGAGCAGTACTTC.

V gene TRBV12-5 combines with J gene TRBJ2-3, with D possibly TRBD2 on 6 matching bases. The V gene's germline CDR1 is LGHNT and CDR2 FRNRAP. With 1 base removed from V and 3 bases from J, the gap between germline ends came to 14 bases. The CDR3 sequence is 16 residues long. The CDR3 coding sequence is TGTGCTAGTGGTTTGGATCCGGGGGTCCGGACAGATACGCAGTATTTT. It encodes CASGLDPGVRTDTQYF.

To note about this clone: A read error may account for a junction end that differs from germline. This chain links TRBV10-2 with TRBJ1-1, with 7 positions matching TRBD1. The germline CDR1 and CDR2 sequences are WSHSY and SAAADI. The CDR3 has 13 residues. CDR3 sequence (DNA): TGCGCCAGCGGTGACAGGGCAGAGGCTGAAGCTTTCTTT. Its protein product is CASGDRAEAEAFF.

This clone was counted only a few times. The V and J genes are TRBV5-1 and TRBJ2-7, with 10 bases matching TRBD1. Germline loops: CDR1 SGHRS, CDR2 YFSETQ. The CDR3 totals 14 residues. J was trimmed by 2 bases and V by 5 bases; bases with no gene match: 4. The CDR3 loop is CASRRGTGAYEQYF. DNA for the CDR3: TGCGCCAGCAGACGAGGGACAGGGGCCTACGAGCAGTACTTC. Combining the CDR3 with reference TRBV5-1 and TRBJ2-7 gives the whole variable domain KAGVTQTPRYLIKTRGQQVTLSCSPISGHRSVSWYQQTPGQGLQFLFEYFSETQRNKGNFPGRFSGRQFSNSRSEMNVSTLELGDSALYLCASRRGTGAYEQYFGPGTRLTVT.

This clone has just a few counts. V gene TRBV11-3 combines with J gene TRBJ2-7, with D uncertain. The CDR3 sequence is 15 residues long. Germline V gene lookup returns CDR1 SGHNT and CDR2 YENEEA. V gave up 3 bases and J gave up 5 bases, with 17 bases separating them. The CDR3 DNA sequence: TGTGCCAGCAGCTTCGGTAGGGCCACGTCCGACGAGCAGTACTTC. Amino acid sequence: CASSFGRATSDEQYF. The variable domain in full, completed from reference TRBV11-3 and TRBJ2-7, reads EAGVVQSPRYKIIEKKQPVAFWCNPISGHNTLYWYLQNLGQGPELLIRYENEEAVDDSQLPKDRFSAERLKGVDSTLKIQPAELGDSAVYLCASSFGRATSDEQYFGPGTRLTVT.

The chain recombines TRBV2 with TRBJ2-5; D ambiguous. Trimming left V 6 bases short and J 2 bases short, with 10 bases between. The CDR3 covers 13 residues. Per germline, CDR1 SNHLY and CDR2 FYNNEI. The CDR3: CASSQDGQETQYF. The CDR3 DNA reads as TGTGCCAGCAGCCAGGACGGGCAAGAGACCCAGTACTTC.

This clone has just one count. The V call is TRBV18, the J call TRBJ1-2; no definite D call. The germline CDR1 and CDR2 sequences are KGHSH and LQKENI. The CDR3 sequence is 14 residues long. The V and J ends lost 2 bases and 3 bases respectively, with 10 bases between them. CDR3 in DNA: TGTGCCAGCTCACCAACCACCCAGGACTATGGCTACACCTTC. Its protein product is CASSPTTQDYGYTF. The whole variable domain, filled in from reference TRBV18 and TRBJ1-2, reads NAGVMQNPRHLVRRRGQEARLRCSPMKGHSHVYWYRQLPEEGLKFMVYLQKENIIDESGMPKERFSAEFPKEGPSILRIQQVVRGDSAAYFCASSPTTQDYGYTFGSGTRLTVV.

In nucleotides, the CDR3 is TGTGCCAGCAGACCCGCTAGCGGGGTGGCTGGGGAGCTGTTTTTT. Translated: CASRPASGVAGELFF. The rearrangement uses TRBV4-2 and TRBJ2-2; 9 positions match TRBD2. The CDR3 spans 15 residues. Trimming removed 6 bases from V and 8 bases from J; junction bases left unmatched: 10. Germline V lookup: CDR1 LGHNA, CDR2 YNFKEQ.

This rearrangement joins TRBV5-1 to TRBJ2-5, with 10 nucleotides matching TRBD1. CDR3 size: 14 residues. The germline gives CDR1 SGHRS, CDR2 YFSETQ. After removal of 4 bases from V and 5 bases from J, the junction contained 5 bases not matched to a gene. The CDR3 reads CASSPGTGVETQYF. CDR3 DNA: TGCGCCAGCAGCCCCGGGACAGGGGTCGAGACCCAGTACTTC.

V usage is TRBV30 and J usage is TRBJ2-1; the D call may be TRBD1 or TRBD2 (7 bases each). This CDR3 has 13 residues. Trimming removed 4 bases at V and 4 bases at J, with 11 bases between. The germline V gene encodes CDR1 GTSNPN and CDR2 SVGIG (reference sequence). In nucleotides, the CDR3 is TGTGCCTGGACAGGGGGAGGGTACAATGAGCAGTTCTTC. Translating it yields CAWTGGGYNEQFF.

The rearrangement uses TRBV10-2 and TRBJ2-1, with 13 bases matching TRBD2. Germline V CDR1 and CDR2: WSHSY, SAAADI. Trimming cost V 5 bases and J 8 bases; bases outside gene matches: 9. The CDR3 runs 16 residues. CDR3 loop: CASSPLTSGGAYEQFF. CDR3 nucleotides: TGCGCCAGCAGTCCACTCACTAGCGGGGGGGCCTATGAGCAGTTCTTC.

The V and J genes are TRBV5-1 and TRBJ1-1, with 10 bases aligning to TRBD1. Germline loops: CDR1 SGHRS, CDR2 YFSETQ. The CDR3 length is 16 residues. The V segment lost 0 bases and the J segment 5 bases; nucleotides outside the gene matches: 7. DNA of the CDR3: TGCGCCAGCAGCTTGGGGGACAGGGGAGGATTGACTGAAGCTTTCTTT. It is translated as CASSLGDRGGLTEAFF.

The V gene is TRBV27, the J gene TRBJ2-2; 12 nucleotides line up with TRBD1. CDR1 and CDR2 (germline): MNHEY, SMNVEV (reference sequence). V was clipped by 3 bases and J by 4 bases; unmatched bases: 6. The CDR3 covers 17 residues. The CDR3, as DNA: TGTGCCAGCAGTTTTCTGGGACAGGGGGCCGGCACCGGGGAGCTGTTTTTT. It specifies CASSFLGQGAGTGELFF.

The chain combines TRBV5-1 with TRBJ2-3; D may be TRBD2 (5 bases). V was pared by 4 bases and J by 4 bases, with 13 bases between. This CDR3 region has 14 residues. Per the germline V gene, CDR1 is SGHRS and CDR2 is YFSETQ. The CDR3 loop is CASSERTAADTQYF. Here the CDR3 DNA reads TGCGCCAGCAGCGAACGGACTGCGGCAGATACGCAGTATTTT.

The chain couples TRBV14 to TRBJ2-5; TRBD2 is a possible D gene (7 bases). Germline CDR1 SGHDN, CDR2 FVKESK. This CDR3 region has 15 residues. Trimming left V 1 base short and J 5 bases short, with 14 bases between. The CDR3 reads CASSQGLGGAETQYF. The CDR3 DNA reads TGTGCCAGCAGCCAAGGTTTGGGGGGGGCTGAGACCCAGTACTTC. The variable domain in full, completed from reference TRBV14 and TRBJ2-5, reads EAGVTQFPSHSVIEKGQTVTLRCDPISGHDNLYWYRRVMGKEIKFLLHFVKESKQDESGMPNNRFLAERTGGTYSTLKVQPAELEDSGVYFCASSQGLGGAETQYFGPGTRLLVL.

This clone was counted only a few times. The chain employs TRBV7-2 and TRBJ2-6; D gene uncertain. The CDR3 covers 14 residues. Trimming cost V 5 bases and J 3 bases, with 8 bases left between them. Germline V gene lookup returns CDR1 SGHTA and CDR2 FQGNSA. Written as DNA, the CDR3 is TGTGCCAGCAGCCCCCTCCTTGGGGCCAACGTCCTGACTTTC. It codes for CASSPLLGANVLTF. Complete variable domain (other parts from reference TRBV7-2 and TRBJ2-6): GAGVSQSPSNKVTEKGKDVELRCDPISGHTALYWYRQSLGQGLEFLIYFQGNSAPDKSGLPSDRFSAERTGGSVSTLTIQRTQQEDSAVYLCASSPLLGANVLTFGAGSRLTVL.

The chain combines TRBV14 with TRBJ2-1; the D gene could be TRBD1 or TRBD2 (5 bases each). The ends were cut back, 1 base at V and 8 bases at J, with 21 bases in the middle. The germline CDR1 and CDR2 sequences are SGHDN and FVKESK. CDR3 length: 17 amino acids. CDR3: CASSQAYGARNSDEQFF. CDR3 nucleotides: TGTGCCAGCAGCCAAGCCTACGGGGCGCGTAATAGCGATGAGCAGTTCTTC.